A single sample is the source of the 2 T cell receptor beta chains below, sequenced in a study of blood T cells in healthy people across ages. For the second PCR, which ran for about 7 to 11 cycles, a sample-barcoded 5' primer and a J-beta primer mix were used. TCRdb itself ran the 5' RACE reads through MiXCR, one entry per CDR3 protein. Counted here are around 940,000 distinct CDR3 sequences, roughly 47% occurring once; the ten biggest clones make up about a fifth. What was sequenced was blood. These receptors came from a woman aged 55-69 years in good health.

V usage is TRBV7-9 and J usage is TRBJ2-3, with 8 bases identical to TRBD2. Germline V lookup: CDR1 SEHNR, CDR2 FQNEAQ (reference sequence). The trim removed 2 bases at V and 6 bases at J, leaving 4 bases unmatched. The CDR3 contains 14 residues. CDR3 in DNA: TGTGCCAGCAGCTTAATAGCGGGATTGGATACGCAGTATTTT. Translating it yields CASSLIAGLDTQYF.

This CDR3 reads CASSSLGKRGDYGYTF. As DNA, the CDR3 is TGTGCCAGCAGTAGTTTAGGCAAACGGGGCGACTATGGCTACACCTTC. The chain joins TRBV28 to TRBJ1-2, with TRBD1 as a possible D gene (5 bases). The CDR3 spans 16 residues. The V end lost 5 bases, the J end lost 3 bases, and 19 bases lay between the germline ends. Looked up from germline, CDR1 is MDHEN and CDR2 is SYDVKM.